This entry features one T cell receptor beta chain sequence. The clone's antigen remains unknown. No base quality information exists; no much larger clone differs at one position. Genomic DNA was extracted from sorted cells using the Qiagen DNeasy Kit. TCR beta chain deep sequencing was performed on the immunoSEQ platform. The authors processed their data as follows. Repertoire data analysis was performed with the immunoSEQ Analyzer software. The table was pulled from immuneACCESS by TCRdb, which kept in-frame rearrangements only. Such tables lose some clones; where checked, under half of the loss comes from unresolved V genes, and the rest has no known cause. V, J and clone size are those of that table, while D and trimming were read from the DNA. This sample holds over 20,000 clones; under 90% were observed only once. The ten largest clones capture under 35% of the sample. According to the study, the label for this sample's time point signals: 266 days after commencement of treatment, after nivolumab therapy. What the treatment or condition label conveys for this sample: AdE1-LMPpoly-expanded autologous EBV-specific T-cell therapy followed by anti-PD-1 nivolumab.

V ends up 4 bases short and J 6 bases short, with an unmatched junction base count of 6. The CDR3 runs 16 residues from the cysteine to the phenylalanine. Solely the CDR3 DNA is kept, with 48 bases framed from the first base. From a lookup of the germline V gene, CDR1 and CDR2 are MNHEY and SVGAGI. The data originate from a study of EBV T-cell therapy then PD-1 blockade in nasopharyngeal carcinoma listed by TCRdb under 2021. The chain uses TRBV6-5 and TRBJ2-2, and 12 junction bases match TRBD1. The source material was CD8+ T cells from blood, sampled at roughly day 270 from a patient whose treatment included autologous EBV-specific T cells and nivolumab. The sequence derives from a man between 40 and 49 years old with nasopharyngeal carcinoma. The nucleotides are TGTGCCAGCAGTTCCGGGACAGGGGGCCGTGCCGGGGAGCTGTTTTTT. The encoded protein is CASSSGTGGRAGELFF.